This TCR beta chain was recovered during a study of neurological immune-mediated disorders. Findings of the study overall: Across subjects, expanded clones had no CDR3 amino acid sequences in common, pointing to private repertoires in all groups. The authors found no clinical or MRI feature associated with the multiple sclerosis repertoire cluster.

The authors produced cDNA by 5'RACE using 10-nucleotide random UMIs. A single run covered 15-18 subjects with over 170 million TCR-beta sequences. TCRdb reprocessed the 5' RACE reads with MiXCR, giving one entry per CDR3 protein. The sample records tens of thousands of distinct CDR3 sequences, around 4.8% being singletons. This clonotype was observed many times. Its antigen remains unidentified. The germline V gene encodes CDR1 DFQATT and CDR2 SNEGSKA (reference sequence). The CDR3 extends over 12 amino acids. This TCR was sampled from a woman aged 50 to 60 with multiple sclerosis. The genes are TRBV20-1 and TRBJ2-5, with D maybe TRBD2 (5 bases). Sequencing input: PBMCs. The CDR3 reads CSARGEGETQYF. DNA for the CDR3: TGCAGCGCACGGGGTGAGGGAGAGACCCAGTACTTC.